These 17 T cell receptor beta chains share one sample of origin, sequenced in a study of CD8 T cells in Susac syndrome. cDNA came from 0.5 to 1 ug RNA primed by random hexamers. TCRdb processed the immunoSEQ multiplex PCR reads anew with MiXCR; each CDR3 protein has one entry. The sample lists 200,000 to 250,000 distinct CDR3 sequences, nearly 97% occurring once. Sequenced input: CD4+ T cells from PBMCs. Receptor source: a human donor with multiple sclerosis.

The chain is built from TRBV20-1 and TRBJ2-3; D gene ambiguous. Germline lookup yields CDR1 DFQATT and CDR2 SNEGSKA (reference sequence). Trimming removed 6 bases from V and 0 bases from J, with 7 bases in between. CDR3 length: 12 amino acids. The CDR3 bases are TGCAGTGCCCTCCCGAGCACAGATACGCAGTATTTT. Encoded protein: CSALPSTDTQYF.

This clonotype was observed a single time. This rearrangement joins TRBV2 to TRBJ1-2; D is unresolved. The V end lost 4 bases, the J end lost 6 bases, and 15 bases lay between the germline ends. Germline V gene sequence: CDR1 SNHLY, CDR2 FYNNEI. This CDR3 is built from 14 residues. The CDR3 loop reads CASSGGPGANGYTF. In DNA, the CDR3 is TGTGCCAGCAGTGGTGGGCCGGGTGCGAATGGCTACACCTTC. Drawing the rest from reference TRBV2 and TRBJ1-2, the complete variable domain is EPEVTQTPSHQVTQMGQEVILRCVPISNHLYFYWYRQILGQKVEFLVSFYNNEISEKSEIFDDQFSVERPDGSNFTLKIRSTKLEDSAMYFCASSGGPGANGYTFGSGTRLTVV.

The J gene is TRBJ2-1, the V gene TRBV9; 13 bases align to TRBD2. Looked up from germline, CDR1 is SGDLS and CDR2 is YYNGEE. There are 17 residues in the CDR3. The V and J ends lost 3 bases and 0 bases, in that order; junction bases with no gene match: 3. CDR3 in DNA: TGTGCCAGCAGCGACGGGACTAGCGGGAACTCCTACAATGAGCAGTTCTTC. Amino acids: CASSDGTSGNSYNEQFF.

DNA for the CDR3: TGTGCCACCAGCGCCCGACTAGCGGGAGGGAATGAGCAGTTCTTC. The encoded protein is CATSARLAGGNEQFF. V gene TRBV15 combines with J gene TRBJ2-1, with 14 bases fitting TRBD2. Germline CDR1 LNHNV, CDR2 YYDKDF (reference sequence). This CDR3 comprises 15 residues. J lost 7 bases, V lost 5 bases, and 4 bases had no gene match.

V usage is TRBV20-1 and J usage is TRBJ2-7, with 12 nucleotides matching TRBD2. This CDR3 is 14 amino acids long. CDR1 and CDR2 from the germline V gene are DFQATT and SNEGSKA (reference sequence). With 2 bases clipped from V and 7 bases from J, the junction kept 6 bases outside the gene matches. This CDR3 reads CSARSPSGGVEQYF. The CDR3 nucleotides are TGCAGTGCTAGATCCCCTAGCGGGGGGGTAGAGCAGTACTTC.

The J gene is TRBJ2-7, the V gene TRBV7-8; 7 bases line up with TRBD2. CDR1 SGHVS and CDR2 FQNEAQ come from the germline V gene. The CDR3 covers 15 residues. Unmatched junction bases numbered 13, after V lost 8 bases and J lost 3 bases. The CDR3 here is CASHRGRDWHYEQYF. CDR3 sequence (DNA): TGTGCCAGCCACCGGGGGAGGGACTGGCACTACGAGCAGTACTTC.

CDR3 in DNA: TGTGCCAGCTCACGCGAAGGTATAAAGACAGGACTGGGAATCTACGAGCAGTACTTC. The encoded protein is CASSREGIKTGLGIYEQYF. The chain joins TRBV18 to TRBJ2-7; possible D gene TRBD1, 6 bases. V lost 4 bases and J lost 3, with 28 bases in between. Germline CDR1 and CDR2: KGHSH and LQKENI. The CDR3 is 19 amino acids.

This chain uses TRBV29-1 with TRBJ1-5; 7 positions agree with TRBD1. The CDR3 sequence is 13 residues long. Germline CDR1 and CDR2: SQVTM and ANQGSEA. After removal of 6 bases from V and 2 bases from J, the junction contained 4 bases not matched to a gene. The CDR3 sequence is CSVADRGNQPQHF. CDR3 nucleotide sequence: TGCAGCGTCGCCGACAGGGGCAATCAGCCCCAGCATTTT. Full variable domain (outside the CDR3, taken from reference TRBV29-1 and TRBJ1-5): SAVISQKPSRDICQRGTSLTIQCQVDSQVTMMFWYRQQPGQSLTLIATANQGSEATYESGFVIDKFPISRPNLTFSTLTVSNMSPEDSSIYLCSVADRGNQPQHFGDGTRLSIL.

The CDR3 DNA sequence: TGCAGTGCTAGTGAAACCACTAGCACAGATACGCAGTATTTT. It is translated as CSASETTSTDTQYF. This sequence joins TRBV20-1 and TRBJ2-3; no definite D call. CDR3 length equals 14 residues. Trimming removed 3 bases from V and 0 bases from J, with 10 bases in between. Germline CDR1 reads DFQATT; CDR2 reads SNEGSKA (reference sequence).

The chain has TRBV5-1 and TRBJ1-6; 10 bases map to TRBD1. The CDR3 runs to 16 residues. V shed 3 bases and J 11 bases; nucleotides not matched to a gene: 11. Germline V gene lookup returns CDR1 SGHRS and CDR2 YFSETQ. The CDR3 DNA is TGCGCCAGCAGCTCTCCTCCCGGGACAGGGGAGGCACCCCTCCACTTT. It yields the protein CASSSPPGTGEAPLHF.

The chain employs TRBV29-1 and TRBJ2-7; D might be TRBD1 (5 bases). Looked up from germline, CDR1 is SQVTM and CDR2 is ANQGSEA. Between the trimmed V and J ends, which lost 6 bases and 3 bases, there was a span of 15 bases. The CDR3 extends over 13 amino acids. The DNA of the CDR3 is TGCAGCGTGACAGTGCTTAGGGGCTACGAGCAGTACTTC. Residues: CSVTVLRGYEQYF.

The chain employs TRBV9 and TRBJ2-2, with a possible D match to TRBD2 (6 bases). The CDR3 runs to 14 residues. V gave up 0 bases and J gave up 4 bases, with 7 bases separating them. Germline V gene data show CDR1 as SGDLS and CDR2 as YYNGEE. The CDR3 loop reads CASSVGEATGELFF. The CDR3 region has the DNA TGTGCCAGCAGCGTAGGGGAGGCCACCGGGGAGCTGTTTTTT.

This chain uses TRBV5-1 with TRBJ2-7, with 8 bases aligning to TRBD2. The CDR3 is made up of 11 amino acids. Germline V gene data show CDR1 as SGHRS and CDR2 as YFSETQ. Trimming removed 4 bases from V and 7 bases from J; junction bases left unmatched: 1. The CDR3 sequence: CASSVAGEQYF. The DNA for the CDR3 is TGCGCCAGCAGCGTAGCGGGGGAGCAGTACTTC.

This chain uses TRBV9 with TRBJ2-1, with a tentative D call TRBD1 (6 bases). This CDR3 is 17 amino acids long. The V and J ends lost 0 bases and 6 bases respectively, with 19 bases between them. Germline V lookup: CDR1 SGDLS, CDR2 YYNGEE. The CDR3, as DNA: TGTGCCAGCAGCGTAGGGCCAGGGGCTCCCACGCGCAATGAGCAGTTCTTC. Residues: CASSVGPGAPTRNEQFF.

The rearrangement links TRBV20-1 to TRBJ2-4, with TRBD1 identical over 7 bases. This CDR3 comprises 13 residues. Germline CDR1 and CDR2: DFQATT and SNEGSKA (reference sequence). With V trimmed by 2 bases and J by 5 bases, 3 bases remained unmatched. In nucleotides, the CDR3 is TGCAGTGCTAGAAAAACAGGGGAAAACATTCAGTACTTC. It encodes CSARKTGENIQYF.

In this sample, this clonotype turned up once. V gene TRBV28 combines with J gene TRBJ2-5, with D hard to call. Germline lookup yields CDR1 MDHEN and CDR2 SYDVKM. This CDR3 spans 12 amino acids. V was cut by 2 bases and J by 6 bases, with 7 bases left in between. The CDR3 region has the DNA TGTGCCAGCAGTTTACGTGGGCAGACCCAGTACTTC. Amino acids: CASSLRGQTQYF.

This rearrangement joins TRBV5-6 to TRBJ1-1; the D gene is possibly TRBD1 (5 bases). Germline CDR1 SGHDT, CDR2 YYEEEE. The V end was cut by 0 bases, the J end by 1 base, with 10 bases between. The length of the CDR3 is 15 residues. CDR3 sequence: CASSLDTGTNTEAFF. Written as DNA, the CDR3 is TGTGCCAGCAGCTTGGACACGGGGACGAACACTGAAGCTTTCTTT.